This TCR beta chain emerged from a study of T-cell memory formation after mild COVID-19. Overall study: TCR clusters showed largely donor specificity. Whole-study results and caveats: Clones that contracted clustered mainly in CM and EM if CD4+ and in EMRA if CD8+. The finding that pre-infection memory included some responding clones suggested that cross-reactive memory joined.

The CDR3 has 15 amino acids. Trimming at V came to 6 bases and at J to 9 bases, leaving 11 bases not matched to a gene. Barcoded TCR alpha and TCR beta cDNA libraries with UMIs came from 5'RACE using constant-segment primers. TCRdb redid the calling of the 5' RACE reads with MiXCR, one entry per CDR3 protein. The table shows roughly 110,000 distinct CDR3 sequences, with around 15% occurring only once. This clonotype was observed a few times. The antigen remains unidentified. This receptor was taken from a man aged 18 to 29 who had mild COVID-19 (a few samples of this study predate the infection). Cell type and time point are not known. The sequencing sample was made of PBMCs or a T cell subset sorted from them (not recorded which). The chain links TRBV12-3 or TRBV12-4 to TRBJ1-6; 7 bases map to TRBD1. The chain's CDR3 is CASSPRQGAVSPLHF. DNA for the CDR3: TGTGCCAGCAGCCCTAGACAGGGCGCCGTTTCACCCCTCCACTTT.